These 14 T cell receptor beta chains share one sample of origin, sequenced in a study of T cells after yellow fever vaccination. TCRdb re-called the 5' RACE reads with MiXCR, one entry per CDR3 protein. The sample lists some 500,000 distinct CDR3 sequences, about 13% seen once, with about 14% in the top ten. The sample here was PBMCs, taken on the day of the yellow fever booster vaccination. These receptors were taken from a man aged 30 to 45 who received the YFV17D yellow fever vaccine.

The chain joins TRBV20-1 to TRBJ2-5; the D gene could be TRBD1 or TRBD2 (6 bases each). The CDR3 covers 14 residues. Germline V gives CDR1 DFQATT, CDR2 SNEGSKA (reference sequence). V lost 6 bases and J 2 bases, leaving 16 bases between the germline ends. The CDR3 nucleotides are TGCAGTGCGCAGGATACAGGGACTCAAGAGACCCAGTACTTC. Protein product: CSAQDTGTQETQYF.

This clonotype has just a few counts. This chain links TRBV11-2 with TRBJ2-3; D uncertain. Germline V gene data show CDR1 as SGHAT and CDR2 as FQNNGV. The CDR3 is 10 residues long. V lost 5 bases, J lost 6 bases, and 3 bases lay in between. The CDR3 region has the DNA TGTGCCAGCAGCCATGATACGCAGTATTTT. It translates to CASSHDTQYF.

The V call is TRBV4-3, the J call TRBJ2-7; D gene uncertain. CDR1 is LGHNA and CDR2 is YSLEER in the germline V gene. V lost 0 bases and J 1 base, leaving 16 bases between the germline ends. The CDR3 extends over 17 amino acids. The CDR3 sequence is CASSQESGRTPSYEQYF. As DNA, the CDR3 is TGCGCCAGCAGCCAAGAGTCGGGCAGAACTCCATCCTACGAGCAGTACTTC.

This clonotype was detected only a few times. V and J are TRBV20-1 and TRBJ2-7; D unclear. The length of the CDR3 is 13 residues. V was pared by 0 bases and J by 7 bases, with 13 bases between. In germline, CDR1 is DFQATT, CDR2 SNEGSKA (reference sequence). The CDR3 nucleotides are TGCAGTGCTAGAGACCCCCGTTGGCCGGAGCAGTACTTC. Residues: CSARDPRWPEQYF.

The chain joins TRBV19 to TRBJ2-7; TRBD1 is a possible D gene (5 bases). This CDR3 comprises 14 residues. Germline V gene sequence: CDR1 LNHDA, CDR2 SQIVND (reference sequence). The germline V and J ends were trimmed by 1 base and 4 bases, with 11 bases remaining between them. The CDR3: CASSIGGGLYEQYF. CDR3 bases: TGTGCCAGTAGTATAGGGGGCGGATTATACGAGCAGTACTTC.

The chain couples TRBV5-1 to TRBJ2-5, with 9 bases that match TRBD2. The CDR3 totals 17 residues. Per the germline V gene, CDR1 is SGHRS and CDR2 is YFSETQ. The V and J ends lost 1 base and 1 base, in that order; junction bases with no gene match: 8. In nucleotides, the CDR3 is TGCGCCAGCAGCTTGAATGCAAAAGCGGGAGGCCAAGAGACCCAGTACTTC. Translating gives CASSLNAKAGGQETQYF.

The sample holds a few counts of this clonotype. J is TRBJ1-1 and V is TRBV20-1; D ambiguous. The CDR3 has 12 amino acids. Per the germline V gene, CDR1 is DFQATT and CDR2 is SNEGSKA (reference sequence). The V and J ends lost 3 bases and 11 bases respectively, with 16 bases between them. CDR3 DNA sequence: TGCAGTGCTAGGTCAGTGGGAGCGGAGGCTTTCTTT. It is translated as CSARSVGAEAFF.

Only a few counts were recorded for this clonotype. The gene calls are TRBV12-3 or TRBV12-4 and TRBJ2-2; TRBD2 is a possible D gene (5 bases). This CDR3 contains 14 residues. With 7 bases removed from V and 4 bases from J, the gap between germline ends came to 13 bases. The CDR3: CASTQDFITGELFF. CDR3 DNA: TGTGCCAGCACCCAGGACTTTATCACCGGGGAGCTGTTTTTT.

The chain joins TRBV4-3 to TRBJ2-7, with D tentatively TRBD1 (7 bases). The ends were cut back, 1 base at V and 2 bases at J, with 21 bases in the middle. Germline V gene lookup returns CDR1 LGHNA and CDR2 YSLEER. The CDR3 is made up of 18 amino acids. In nucleotides, the CDR3 is TGCGCCAGCAGCCAAGCTAGTTATGGGGCAGGGGGGACCTACGAGCAGTACTTC. Translated: CASSQASYGAGGTYEQYF.

The sample holds many counts of this clonotype. The V and J genes are TRBV5-5 and TRBJ2-7; TRBD2 matches at 10 bases. The CDR3 consists of 15 residues. V was pared by 5 bases and J by 2 bases, with 7 bases of the junction left unmatched. Germline V gives CDR1 SGHKS, CDR2 YYEKEE (reference sequence). CDR3 protein: CASRLPGLAAYEQYF. The CDR3 DNA is TGTGCCAGCAGACTCCCAGGACTAGCGGCCTACGAGCAGTACTTC.

The sample holds a few counts of this clonotype. The chain recombines TRBV15 with TRBJ2-2; unclear D gene. V was pared by 0 bases and J by 5 bases, with 16 bases between. Per germline, CDR1 LNHNV and CDR2 YYDKDF (reference sequence). CDR3 length equals 17 residues. This chain's CDR3 is CATSRDQVSGSTGELFF. In DNA form, the CDR3 reads TGTGCCACCAGCAGAGATCAGGTCTCTGGAAGTACCGGGGAGCTGTTTTTT.

The rearrangement uses TRBV12-3 or TRBV12-4 and TRBJ2-2; 9 bases are shared with TRBD1. The CDR3 totals 16 residues. Trimming removed 5 bases from V and 6 bases from J; junction bases left unmatched: 10. CDR3 protein: CASSPTGTGLAGELFF. CDR3 bases: TGTGCCAGCAGTCCCACCGGGACAGGGTTGGCCGGGGAGCTGTTTTTT.

The chain recombines TRBV12-3 or TRBV12-4 with TRBJ2-7, with 7 bases identical to TRBD2. Trimming removed 8 bases from V and 6 bases from J; junction bases left unmatched: 7. The CDR3 spans 12 residues. CDR3 sequence (DNA): TGTGCCAGCGCCTTGGGGGGGAGCGAGCAGTACTTC. Translating gives CASALGGSEQYF.

V gene TRBV6-5 combines with J gene TRBJ2-7, with 7 nucleotides matching TRBD1. Trimming at V came to 2 bases and at J to 0 bases, leaving 13 bases not matched to a gene. The germline gives CDR1 MNHEY, CDR2 SVGAGI. The CDR3 totals 18 residues. CDR3: CASSYPPPRQGFSYEQYF. The CDR3, as DNA: TGTGCCAGCAGTTACCCACCCCCAAGACAGGGATTCTCCTACGAGCAGTACTTC.